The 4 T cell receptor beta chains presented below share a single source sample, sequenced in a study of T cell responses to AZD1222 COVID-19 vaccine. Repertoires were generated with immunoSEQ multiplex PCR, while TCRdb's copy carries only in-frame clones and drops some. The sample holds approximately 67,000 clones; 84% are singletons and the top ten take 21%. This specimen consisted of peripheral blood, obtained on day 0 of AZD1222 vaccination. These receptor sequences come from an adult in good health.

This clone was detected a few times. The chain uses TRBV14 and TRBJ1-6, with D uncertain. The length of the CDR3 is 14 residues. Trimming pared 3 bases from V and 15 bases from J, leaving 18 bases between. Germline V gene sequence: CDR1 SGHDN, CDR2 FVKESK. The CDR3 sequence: CASSQEIRTVDLHF. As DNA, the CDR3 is TGTGCCAGCAGCCAGGAGATACGGACGGTCGACCTCCACTTT.

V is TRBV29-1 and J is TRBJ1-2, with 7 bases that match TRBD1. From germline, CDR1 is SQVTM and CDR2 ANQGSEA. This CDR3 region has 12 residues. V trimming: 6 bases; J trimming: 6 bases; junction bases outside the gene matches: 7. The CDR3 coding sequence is TGCAGCGTGACCAGCGGACAGGATGGCTACACCTTC. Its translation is CSVTSGQDGYTF. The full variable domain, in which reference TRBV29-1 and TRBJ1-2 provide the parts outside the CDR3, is SAVISQKPSRDICQRGTSLTIQCQVDSQVTMMFWYRQQPGQSLTLIATANQGSEATYESGFVIDKFPISRPNLTFSTLTVSNMSPEDSSIYLCSVTSGQDGYTFGSGTRLTVV.

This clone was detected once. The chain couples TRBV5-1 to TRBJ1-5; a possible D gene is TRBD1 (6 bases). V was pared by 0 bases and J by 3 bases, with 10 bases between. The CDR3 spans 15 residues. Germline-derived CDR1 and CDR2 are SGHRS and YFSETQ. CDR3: CASSLDGQLNQPQHF. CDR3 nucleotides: TGCGCCAGCAGCTTGGATGGACAGCTCAATCAGCCCCAGCATTTT. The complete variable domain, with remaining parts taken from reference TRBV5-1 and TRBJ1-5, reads KAGVTQTPRYLIKTRGQQVTLSCSPISGHRSVSWYQQTPGQGLQFLFEYFSETQRNKGNFPGRFSGRQFSNSRSEMNVSTLELGDSALYLCASSLDGQLNQPQHFGDGTRLSIL.

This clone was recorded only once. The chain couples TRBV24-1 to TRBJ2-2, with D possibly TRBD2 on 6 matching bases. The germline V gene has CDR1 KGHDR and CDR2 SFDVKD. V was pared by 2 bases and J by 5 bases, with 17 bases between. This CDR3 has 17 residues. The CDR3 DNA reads TGTGCCACCAGTGATTGGCCGGCAGTTGGAGGGACCGGGGAGCTGTTTTTT. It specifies CATSDWPAVGGTGELFF.